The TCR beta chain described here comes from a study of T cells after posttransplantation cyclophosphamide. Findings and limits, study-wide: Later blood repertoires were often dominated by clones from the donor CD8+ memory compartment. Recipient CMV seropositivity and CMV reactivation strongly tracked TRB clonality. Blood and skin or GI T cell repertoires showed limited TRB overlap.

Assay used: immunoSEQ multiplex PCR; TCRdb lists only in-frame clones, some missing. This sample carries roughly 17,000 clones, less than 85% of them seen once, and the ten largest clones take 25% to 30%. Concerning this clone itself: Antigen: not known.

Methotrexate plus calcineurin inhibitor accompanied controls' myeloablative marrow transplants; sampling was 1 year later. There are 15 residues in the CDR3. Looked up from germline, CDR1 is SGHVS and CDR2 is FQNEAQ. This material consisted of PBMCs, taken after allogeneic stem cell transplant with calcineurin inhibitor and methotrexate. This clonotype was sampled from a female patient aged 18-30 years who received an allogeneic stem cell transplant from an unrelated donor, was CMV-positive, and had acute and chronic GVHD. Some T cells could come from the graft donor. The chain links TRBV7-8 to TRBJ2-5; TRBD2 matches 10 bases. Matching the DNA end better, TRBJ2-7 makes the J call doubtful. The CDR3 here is CASSVGLALTYEQYF. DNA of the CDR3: TGTGCCAGCAGCGTGGGACTAGCGCTTACCTACGAGCAGTACTTC.